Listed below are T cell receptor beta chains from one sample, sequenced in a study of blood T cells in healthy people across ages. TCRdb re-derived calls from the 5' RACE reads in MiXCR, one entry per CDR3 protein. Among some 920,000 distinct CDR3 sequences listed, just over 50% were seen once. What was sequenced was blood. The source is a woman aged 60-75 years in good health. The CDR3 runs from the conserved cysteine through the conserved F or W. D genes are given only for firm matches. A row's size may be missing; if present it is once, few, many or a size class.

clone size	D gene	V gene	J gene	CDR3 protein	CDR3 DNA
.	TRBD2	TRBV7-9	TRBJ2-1	CASSRAGTGYNEQFF	TGTGCCAGCAGTCGAGCGGGGACGGGCTACAATGAGCAGTTCTTC
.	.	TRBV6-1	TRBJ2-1	CASSDRGQSYNEQFF	TGTGCCAGCAGTGATAGAGGACAGTCCTACAATGAGCAGTTCTTC
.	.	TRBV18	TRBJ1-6	CASSPRGEDSPLHF	TGTGCCAGCTCACCAAGGGGGGAAGATTCACCCCTCCACTTT
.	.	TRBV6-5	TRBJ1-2	CASSYSIGGVWLYGYTF	TGTGCCAGCAGTTACTCGATCGGGGGAGTGTGGCTCTATGGCTACACCTTC
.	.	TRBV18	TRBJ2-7	CASSPWGHGFADEQYF	TGTGCCAGCTCACCCTGGGGACACGGGTTCGCCGACGAGCAGTACTTC
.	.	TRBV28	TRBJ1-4	CASSLAVVGAGEKLFF	TGTGCCAGCAGTTTAGCCGTTGTGGGGGCTGGGGAAAAACTGTTTTTT
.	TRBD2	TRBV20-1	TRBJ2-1	CSAIGLAGGFDNEQFF	TGCAGTGCGATCGGACTAGCGGGAGGATTCGACAATGAGCAGTTCTTC
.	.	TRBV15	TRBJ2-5	CATETGFQETQYF	TGTGCCACCGAGACAGGCTTCCAAGAGACCCAGTACTTC
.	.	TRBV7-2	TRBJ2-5	CASSSHSLLQETQYF	TGTGCCAGCAGCTCCCACAGCCTGCTCCAAGAGACCCAGTACTTC
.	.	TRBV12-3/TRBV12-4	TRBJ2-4	CASRSGPNIQYF	TGTGCCAGCCGCAGCGGGCCGAATATTCAGTACTTC
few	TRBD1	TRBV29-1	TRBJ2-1	CSSRLDRGYNEQFF	TGCAGCTCCCGATTGGACAGGGGATACAATGAGCAGTTCTTC
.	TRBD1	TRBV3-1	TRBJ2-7	CASSQESGQAVYEQYF	TGTGCCAGCAGCCAAGAGTCGGGACAGGCAGTTTACGAGCAGTACTTC
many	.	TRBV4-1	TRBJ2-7	CASSRGTDYEQYF	TGCGCCAGCAGCCGTGGGACGGACTACGAGCAGTACTTC
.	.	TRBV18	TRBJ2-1	CASSPPAAGGNEQFF	TGTGCCAGCTCACCACCCGCGGCAGGGGGGAATGAGCAGTTCTTC
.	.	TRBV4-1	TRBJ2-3	CASSQEGQDTDTQYF	TGCGCCAGCAGCCAAGAAGGGCAGGACACAGATACGCAGTATTTT
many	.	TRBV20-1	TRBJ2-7	CSASSPGLRASYEQYF	TGCAGTGCTAGTTCACCGGGACTTCGAGCCTCCTACGAGCAGTACTTC
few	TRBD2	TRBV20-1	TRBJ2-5	CSAPAGLAREQYF	TGCAGTGCTCCCGCCGGACTAGCGCGAGAGCAGTACTTC
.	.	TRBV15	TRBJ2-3	CATSGFRVGTDAQYF	TGTGCCACCAGCGGTTTCAGGGTTGGCACAGATGCGCAGTATTTT
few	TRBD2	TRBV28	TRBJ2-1	CASSFLAGGNEQFF	TGTGCCAGCAGTTTTCTAGCGGGAGGCAATGAGCAGTTCTTC
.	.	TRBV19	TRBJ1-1	CASIRTPTNTEAFF	TGTGCTAGTATCAGGACTCCCACAAACACTGAAGCTTTCTTT
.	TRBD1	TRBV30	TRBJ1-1	CAWRLQGTEAFF	TGTGCCTGGAGATTACAGGGGACTGAAGCTTTCTTT
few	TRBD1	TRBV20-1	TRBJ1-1	CGTGGAWDTEAFF	TGCGGAACAGGGGGCGCGTGGGACACTGAAGCTTTCTTT
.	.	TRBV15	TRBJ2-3	CATSRGGSTDTQYF	TGTGCCACCAGCAGGGGAGGTAGCACAGATACGCAGTATTTT
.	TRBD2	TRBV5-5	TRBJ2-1	CASSYRAGWTSKGDEQFF	TGTGCCAGCAGCTATAGGGCCGGTTGGACTAGCAAAGGAGATGAGCAGTTCTTC